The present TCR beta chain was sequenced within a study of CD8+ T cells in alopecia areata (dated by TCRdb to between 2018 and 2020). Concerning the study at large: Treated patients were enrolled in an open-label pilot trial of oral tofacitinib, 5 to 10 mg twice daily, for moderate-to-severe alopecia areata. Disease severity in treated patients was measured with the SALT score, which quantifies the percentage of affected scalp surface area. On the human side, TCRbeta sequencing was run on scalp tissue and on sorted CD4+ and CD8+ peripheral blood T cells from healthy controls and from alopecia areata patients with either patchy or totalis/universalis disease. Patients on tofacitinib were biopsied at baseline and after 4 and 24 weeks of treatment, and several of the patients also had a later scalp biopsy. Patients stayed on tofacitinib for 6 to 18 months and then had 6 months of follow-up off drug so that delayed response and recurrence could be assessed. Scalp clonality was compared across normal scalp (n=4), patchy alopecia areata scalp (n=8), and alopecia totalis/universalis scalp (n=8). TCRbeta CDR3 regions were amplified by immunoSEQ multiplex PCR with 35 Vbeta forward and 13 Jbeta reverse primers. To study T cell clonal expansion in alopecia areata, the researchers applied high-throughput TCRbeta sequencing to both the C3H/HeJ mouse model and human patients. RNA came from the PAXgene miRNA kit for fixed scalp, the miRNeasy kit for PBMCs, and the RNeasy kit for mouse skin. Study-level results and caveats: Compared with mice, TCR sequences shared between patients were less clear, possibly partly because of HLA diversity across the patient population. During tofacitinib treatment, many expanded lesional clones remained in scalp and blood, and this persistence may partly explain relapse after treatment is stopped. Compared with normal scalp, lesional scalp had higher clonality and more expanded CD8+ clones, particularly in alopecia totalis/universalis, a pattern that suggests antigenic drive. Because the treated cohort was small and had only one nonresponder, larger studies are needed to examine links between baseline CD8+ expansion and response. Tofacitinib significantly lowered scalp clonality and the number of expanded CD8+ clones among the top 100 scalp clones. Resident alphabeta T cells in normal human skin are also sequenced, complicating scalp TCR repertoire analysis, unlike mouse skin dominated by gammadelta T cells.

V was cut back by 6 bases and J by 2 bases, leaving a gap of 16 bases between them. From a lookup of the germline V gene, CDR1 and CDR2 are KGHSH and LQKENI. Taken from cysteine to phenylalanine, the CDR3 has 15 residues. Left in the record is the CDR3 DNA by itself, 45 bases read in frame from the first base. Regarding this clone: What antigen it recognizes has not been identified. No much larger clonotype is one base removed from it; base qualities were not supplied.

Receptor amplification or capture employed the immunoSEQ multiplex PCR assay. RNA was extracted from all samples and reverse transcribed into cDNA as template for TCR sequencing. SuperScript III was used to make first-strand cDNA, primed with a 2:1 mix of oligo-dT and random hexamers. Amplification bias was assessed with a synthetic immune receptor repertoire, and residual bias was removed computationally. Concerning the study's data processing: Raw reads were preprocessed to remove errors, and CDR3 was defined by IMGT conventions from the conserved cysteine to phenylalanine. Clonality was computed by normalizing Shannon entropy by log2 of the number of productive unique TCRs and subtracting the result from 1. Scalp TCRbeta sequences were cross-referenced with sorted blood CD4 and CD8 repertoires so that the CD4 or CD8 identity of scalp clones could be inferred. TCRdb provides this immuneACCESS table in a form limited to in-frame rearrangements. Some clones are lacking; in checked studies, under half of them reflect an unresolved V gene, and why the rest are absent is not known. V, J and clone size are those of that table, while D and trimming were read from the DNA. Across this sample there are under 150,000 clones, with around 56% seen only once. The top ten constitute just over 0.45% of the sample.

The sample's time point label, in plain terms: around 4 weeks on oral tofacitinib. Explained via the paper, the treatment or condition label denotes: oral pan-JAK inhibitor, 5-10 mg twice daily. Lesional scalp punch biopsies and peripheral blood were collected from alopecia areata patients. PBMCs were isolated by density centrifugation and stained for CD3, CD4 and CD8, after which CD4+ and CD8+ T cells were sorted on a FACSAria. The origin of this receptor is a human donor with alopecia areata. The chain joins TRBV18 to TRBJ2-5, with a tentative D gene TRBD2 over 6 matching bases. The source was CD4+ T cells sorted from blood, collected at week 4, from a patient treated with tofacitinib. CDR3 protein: CASSLRGFGQETQYF. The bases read TGTGCCAGCTCGCTGCGGGGATTTGGGCAAGAGACCCAGTACTTC.